A single sample gave rise to the 27 T cell receptor beta chains below, sequenced in a study of identical twins. From the 5' RACE reads, TCRdb called clonotypes with MiXCR, one entry per CDR3 protein. Of hundreds of thousands of distinct CDR3 sequences listed, over 15% were seen once; the top ten hold about an eighth. The sample was also linked to a second study, of T cells expressing NK-cell markers.

The sequencing sample was made of PBMCs. These receptors came from a young woman in good health.

This clonotype turned up a few times. The V and J genes are TRBV20-1 and TRBJ2-7; D unresolved. The V end was cut by 1 base, the J end by 5 bases, with 9 bases between. This CDR3 has 12 residues. Germline lookup yields CDR1 DFQATT and CDR2 SNEGSKA (reference sequence). In DNA form, the CDR3 reads TGCAGTGCTAGAGGGAGTGGCCACGAGCAGTACTTC. It translates to CSARGSGHEQYF.

The sample holds a few counts of this clonotype. This CDR3 is CAISENRDYGYTF. CDR3 DNA sequence: TGTGCCATCAGTGAAAACAGGGACTATGGCTACACCTTC. The gene calls are TRBV10-3 and TRBJ1-2; possible D gene TRBD1, 6 bases. The CDR3 has 13 amino acids. The V gene's germline CDR1 is ENHRY and CDR2 SYGVKD. V dropped 3 bases and J dropped 3 bases, with 8 bases sitting between them.

This clonotype was counted ten times or more. The rearrangement joins TRBV12-3 or TRBV12-4 to TRBJ1-2; TRBD1 might be the D (5 bases). The CDR3 totals 11 residues. The V end lost 6 bases, the J end lost 3 bases, and 5 bases lay between the germline ends. For the CDR3, the DNA is TGTGCCAGCAGGACAGACTATGGCTACACCTTC. Translation gives CASRTDYGYTF.

V and J are TRBV6-5 and TRBJ2-1, with a tentative D call TRBD2 (5 bases). The germline V and J ends were trimmed by 0 bases and 8 bases, with 14 bases remaining between them. This CDR3 has 15 residues. Germline values: CDR1 MNHEY, CDR2 SVGAGI. The CDR3 nucleotides read TGTGCCAGCAGTTACTCGTCAGGTCGGCGGGATGAGCAGTTCTTC. It is translated as CASSYSSGRRDEQFF.

The chain has TRBV5-1 and TRBJ2-5; 8 positions agree with TRBD1. The trim removed 6 bases at V and 4 bases at J, leaving 5 bases unmatched. The CDR3 loop spans 13 amino acids. The V gene's germline CDR1 is SGHRS and CDR2 YFSETQ. The CDR3 DNA reads TGCGCCAGCACGAGACAGGGGCGAGAGACCCAGTACTTC. This translates into CASTRQGRETQYF.

This clonotype has only a few counts. The V and J genes are TRBV6-4 and TRBJ2-7, with TRBD1 as a possible D gene (6 bases). Germline loops: CDR1 MRHNA, CDR2 SNTAGT. The CDR3 has 15 residues. Trimming took off 6 bases at V and 2 bases at J, with 17 bases between the two ends. The CDR3 spells CASSLSTGDAYEQYF. The DNA of the CDR3 is TGTGCCAGCAGCCTATCGACAGGCGACGCCTACGAGCAGTACTTC.

A few counts support this clonotype. The chain has TRBV20-1 and TRBJ2-3; 10 bases match TRBD2. The trim removed 6 bases at V and 0 bases at J, leaving 3 bases unmatched. Germline V lookup: CDR1 DFQATT, CDR2 SNEGSKA (reference sequence). The CDR3 runs 14 residues. CDR3 amino acids: CSAPSGSSTDTQYF. CDR3 bases: TGCAGTGCCCCTAGCGGGAGTAGCACAGATACGCAGTATTTT.

This clonotype has more than one count but fewer than ten. The genes are TRBV29-1 and TRBJ2-1; 9 bases fit TRBD2. V lost 4 bases to trimming and J lost 0 bases; unmatched junction nucleotides: 7. This CDR3 spans 16 amino acids. Germline CDR1 reads SQVTM; CDR2 reads ANQGSEA. The CDR3 is CSVGSTSGGSYNEQFF. The DNA for the CDR3 is TGCAGCGTTGGCTCGACTAGCGGTGGCTCCTACAATGAGCAGTTCTTC.

The chain combines TRBV5-1 with TRBJ2-1; 10 nucleotides match TRBD2. Germline CDR1 is SGHRS and CDR2 is YFSETQ. After removal of 4 bases from V and 6 bases from J, the junction contained 4 bases not matched to a gene. The CDR3 is made up of 14 amino acids. The CDR3 DNA reads TGCGCCAGCAGCAACAGCGGGGGGGCCAATGAGCAGTTCTTC. It yields the protein CASSNSGGANEQFF. Using reference TRBV5-1 and TRBJ2-1 for the parts outside the CDR3, the full variable domain is KAGVTQTPRYLIKTRGQQVTLSCSPISGHRSVSWYQQTPGQGLQFLFEYFSETQRNKGNFPGRFSGRQFSNSRSEMNVSTLELGDSALYLCASSNSGGANEQFFGPGTRLTVL.

This clonotype was observed a handful of times. The rearrangement uses TRBV13 and TRBJ2-1, with TRBD1 as a possible D gene (7 bases). Germline loops: CDR1 PRHDT, CDR2 FYEKMQ (reference sequence). The CDR3 totals 16 residues. V dropped 5 bases and J dropped 4 bases, with 18 bases sitting between them. CDR3 loop: CASSTIGPGGYNEQFF. Written as DNA, the CDR3 is TGTGCCAGCAGCACCATTGGGCCAGGGGGGTACAATGAGCAGTTCTTC.

In this sample, this clonotype turned up a few times. This chain links TRBV10-1 with TRBJ2-2; 15 bases agree with TRBD2. Germline CDR1 and CDR2: WNHNN and SYGVQD (reference sequence). The V segment lost 3 bases and the J segment 3 bases; nucleotides outside the gene matches: 8. The CDR3 has 19 amino acids. The CDR3 here is CASSDLGLAGGPDTGELFF. The CDR3 DNA reads TGCGCCAGCAGTGATCTAGGACTAGCGGGGGGGCCGGACACCGGGGAGCTGTTTTTT.

In its sample, this clonotype was seen a few times. The V and J genes are TRBV20-1 and TRBJ1-1; 9 bases fit TRBD1. The CDR3 length is 13 residues. Germline V gene sequence: CDR1 DFQATT, CDR2 SNEGSKA (reference sequence). Trimming at V came to 5 bases and at J to 1 base, leaving 2 bases not matched to a gene. This CDR3 reads CSAPDRGNTEAFF. The CDR3 DNA follows: TGCAGTGCTCCGGACAGGGGGAACACTGAAGCTTTCTTT.

This clonotype showed up just a few times. This sequence joins TRBV29-1 and TRBJ2-7; 9 nucleotides align to TRBD1. Per the germline V gene, CDR1 is SQVTM and CDR2 is ANQGSEA. This CDR3 is built from 14 residues. With 4 bases clipped from V and 4 bases from J, the junction kept 8 bases outside the gene matches. CDR3 coding DNA: TGCAGCGTTGGTCCGGGACAGGGTATATACGAGCAGTACTTC. It is translated as CSVGPGQGIYEQYF.

J is TRBJ2-4 and V is TRBV6-1; tentative D call: TRBD1 (5 bases). Germline V gene sequence: CDR1 MNHNS, CDR2 SASEGT. Trimming pared 4 bases from V and 5 bases from J, leaving 9 bases between. The CDR3 extends over 13 amino acids. CDR3 bases: TGTGCCAGCAGTGTCCTGACAGAAAACATTCAGTACTTC. Translated: CASSVLTENIQYF.

The chain has TRBV5-1 and TRBJ1-1; the match to TRBD1 covers 7 bases. CDR3 length equals 16 residues. V lost 6 bases to trimming and J lost 2 bases; unmatched junction nucleotides: 13. Germline V gene data show CDR1 as SGHRS and CDR2 as YFSETQ. The CDR3 is CASTFGGTVKNTEAFF. In nucleotides, the CDR3 is TGCGCCAGCACCTTTGGGGGGACAGTAAAAAACACTGAAGCTTTCTTT.

Here the CDR3 reads CASNAGTDNQPQHF. CDR3 coding DNA: TGTGCCAGCAACGCCGGGACGGATAACCAGCCCCAGCATTTT. This rearrangement joins TRBV12-3 or TRBV12-4 to TRBJ1-5; D possibly corresponds to TRBD1 (5 bases). Trimming removed 7 bases from V and 7 bases from J, with 17 bases in between. CDR3 length: 14 amino acids.

The chain carries TRBV7-2 and TRBJ2-3; 8 positions match TRBD2. The germline gives CDR1 SGHTA, CDR2 FQGNSA. The CDR3 sequence is 16 residues long. V lost 3 bases to trimming and J lost 6 bases; unmatched junction nucleotides: 11. CDR3: CASSFLPAGGGDTQYF. CDR3 DNA sequence: TGTGCCAGCAGCTTCCTTCCGGCGGGAGGCGGTGATACGCAGTATTTT.

The chain carries TRBV18 and TRBJ2-3; D tentatively reads TRBD1 or TRBD2 (5 bases each). Trimming removed 4 bases at V and 6 bases at J, with 14 bases between. The CDR3 has 14 amino acids. The germline V gene has CDR1 KGHSH and CDR2 LQKENI. This chain's CDR3 is CASSLGGMDDTQYF. CDR3 bases: TGTGCCAGCTCACTTGGGGGAATGGATGATACGCAGTATTTT.

The chain combines TRBV7-6 with TRBJ2-3; D not resolved. V lost 5 bases to trimming and J lost 6 bases, with 9 bases between them. CDR3 length: 12 amino acids. Germline V gives CDR1 SGHVS, CDR2 FNYEAQ. The DNA for the CDR3 is TGTGCCAGCAGCCGGGCCGTGGATACGCAGTATTTT. It encodes CASSRAVDTQYF.

This clonotype was counted between two and nine times. J is TRBJ2-7 and V is TRBV29-1; D gene uncertain. Germline lookup yields CDR1 SQVTM and CDR2 ANQGSEA. The CDR3 length is 12 residues. V was cut by 4 bases and J by 6 bases, with 13 bases left in between. The CDR3 region has the DNA TGCAGCGTTGGGACCCCTCAGGCCGAGCAGTACTTC. As protein: CSVGTPQAEQYF.

This clonotype was seen more than once but under ten times. The V gene is TRBV11-2, the J gene TRBJ1-1; TRBD1 agrees at 9 bases. The germline V gene encodes CDR1 SGHAT and CDR2 FQNNGV. With 5 bases clipped from V and 2 bases from J, the junction kept 6 bases outside the gene matches. This CDR3 contains 15 residues. The CDR3 bases are TGTGCCAGCAGCGGACGGACAGGGGCTAACACTGAAGCTTTCTTT. Protein product: CASSGRTGANTEAFF.

In its sample, this clonotype was seen a few times. This chain connects TRBV4-1 to TRBJ1-4, with TRBD1 identical over 8 bases. CDR3 length: 14 amino acids. Germline V gene lookup returns CDR1 MGHRA and CDR2 YSYEKL. Germline trimming cut 4 bases from V and 8 bases from J; bases unmatched to any gene: 6. The CDR3 DNA reads as TGCGCCAGCAGCCGGACAGGGAGGGACGAAAAACTGTTTTTT. Protein product: CASSRTGRDEKLFF.

The V gene is TRBV7-9, the J gene TRBJ2-2, with D possibly being TRBD2 (5 bases). This CDR3 has 16 amino acids. V was trimmed by 5 bases and J by 5 bases, leaving 18 bases between them. Germline CDR1 is SEHNR and CDR2 is FQNEAQ (reference sequence). CDR3 amino acids: CASSVSTSGRTGELFF. The CDR3 nucleotides read TGTGCCAGCAGCGTCTCTACAAGCGGCCGAACCGGGGAGCTGTTTTTT.

This clonotype appeared a few times. The V call is TRBV12-3 or TRBV12-4, the J call TRBJ2-6, with TRBD2 identical over 12 bases. The CDR3 covers 18 residues. The J segment lost 1 base and the V segment lost 7 bases, leaving 8 bases of the junction unmatched. In DNA form, the CDR3 reads TGTGCCAGCACCCCCCGACTAGCGGGGGTATCTGGGGCCAACGTCCTGACTTTC. Translated: CASTPRLAGVSGANVLTF.

The chain combines TRBV7-9 with TRBJ2-3; D is uncertain. Germline loops: CDR1 SEHNR, CDR2 FQNEAQ (reference sequence). The CDR3 length is 14 residues. Trimming left V 5 bases short and J 2 bases short, with 11 bases between. CDR3 sequence (DNA): TGTGCCAGCAGCCCGACACGAAACACAGATACGCAGTATTTT. It encodes CASSPTRNTDTQYF.

This clonotype was seen a few times. CDR3 sequence (DNA): TGTGCCAGCAGCCACCCCGGGGCAGGAACCGGGGAGCTGTTTTTT. Residues: CASSHPGAGTGELFF. This chain connects TRBV7-6 to TRBJ2-2; D tentatively fits TRBD1 or TRBD2 (5 bases each). CDR3 length: 15 residues. The V gene's germline CDR1 is SGHVS and CDR2 FNYEAQ. V lost 5 bases and J 5 bases, leaving 15 bases between the germline ends.

The gene calls are TRBV19 and TRBJ1-5; D is unclear. Germline assignment: CDR1 LNHDA and CDR2 SQIVND (reference sequence). CDR3 length: 13 residues. Trimming shortened V by 3 bases and J by 7 bases, and 10 bases separated the two germline ends. CDR3 nucleotide sequence: TGTGCCAGTAGTATTTTAGTACGGCAGCCCCAGCATTTT. It codes for CASSILVRQPQHF.